These 28 T cell receptor beta chains were all obtained from the same sample, sequenced in a study of cytomegalovirus exposure and HLA in healthy donors. PCR employed 60 Vbeta and 13 Jbeta primers. The protocol was immunoSEQ multiplex PCR, while the TCRdb copy is restricted to in-frame clones and leaves out a portion. The sample carries about 89,000 clones, 60% to 65% recorded once. What was sequenced was PBMCs. The receptor set was obtained from a human donor in good health.

This rearrangement joins TRBV2 to TRBJ2-7; TRBD1 is a possible D gene (5 bases). Germline V gene data show CDR1 as SNHLY and CDR2 as FYNNEI. V shed 2 bases and J shed 2 bases, with 10 bases lying between them. The CDR3 is 14 residues long. CDR3 sequence reads: CASSEQGLPYEQYF. The CDR3 region has the DNA TGTGCCAGCAGTGAACAGGGTCTCCCCTACGAGCAGTACTTC.

This rearrangement joins TRBV29-1 to TRBJ2-7; 8 nucleotides align to TRBD1. V lost 7 bases, J lost 0 bases, and 5 bases stayed unmatched. Germline V CDR1 and CDR2: SQVTM, ANQGSEA. This CDR3 region has 13 residues. This CDR3 reads CSAKTGDSYEQYF. In nucleotides, the CDR3 is TGCAGCGCAAAGACAGGGGACTCCTACGAGCAGTACTTC.

The chain employs TRBV5-1 and TRBJ1-4, with TRBD1 matching 8 bases. Germline V gene lookup returns CDR1 SGHRS and CDR2 YFSETQ. The CDR3 is 15 amino acids. V gave up 4 bases and J gave up 7 bases; unmatched junction bases: 9. CDR3 loop: CASSKTGERGEKLFF. In DNA, the CDR3 is TGCGCCAGCAGCAAGACAGGGGAGAGGGGTGAAAAACTGTTTTTT.

The rearrangement uses TRBV20-1 and TRBJ2-5; D ambiguous. Per the germline V gene, CDR1 is DFQATT and CDR2 is SNEGSKA (reference sequence). V lost 7 bases and J lost 0, with 6 bases in between. The CDR3 is 11 amino acids. The CDR3 sequence: CSVQYQETQYF. CDR3 in DNA: TGCAGTGTACAGTACCAAGAGACCCAGTACTTC.

The rearrangement joins TRBV10-2 to TRBJ1-1; TRBD1 is a possible D gene (5 bases). V gave up 6 bases and J gave up 10 bases, with 18 bases separating them. The CDR3 is 13 amino acids. CDR1 is WSHSY, CDR2 SAAADI, per germline. The CDR3 spells CASRDIQGTGAFF. Here the CDR3 DNA reads TGCGCCAGCAGAGATATCCAGGGCACAGGAGCTTTCTTT.

This clone was detected once. This rearrangement joins TRBV11-3 to TRBJ1-6, with 11 nucleotides matching TRBD1. The germline V gene encodes CDR1 SGHNT and CDR2 YENEEA. This CDR3 region has 14 residues. The junction had 2 bases not matched to a gene; V was cut back by 4 bases and J by 9 bases. CDR3 protein: CASSWGQGVSPLHF. CDR3 DNA: TGTGCCAGCAGCTGGGGACAGGGGGTTTCACCCCTCCACTTT.

J is TRBJ1-5 and V is TRBV18; the D gene is possibly TRBD1 (5 bases). Germline loops: CDR1 KGHSH, CDR2 LQKENI. The V end was cut by 6 bases, the J end by 1 base, with 16 bases between. This CDR3 has 16 residues. CDR3 sequence (DNA): TGTGCCAGCTCCCAACAGGCAGGTAGAAGCAATCAGCCCCAGCATTTT. It translates to CASSQQAGRSNQPQHF.

The table lists this clone with a few counts. The chain uses TRBV7-2 and TRBJ1-2, with D possibly matching TRBD1 (6 bases). Trimming shortened V by 8 bases and J by 2 bases, and 9 bases separated the two germline ends. Germline lookup yields CDR1 SGHTA and CDR2 FQGNSA. This CDR3 has 12 amino acids. CDR3: CASGGTNYGYTF. The CDR3 nucleotides read TGTGCCAGCGGGGGCACCAACTATGGCTACACCTTC. The entire variable domain, with the rest obtained from reference TRBV7-2 and TRBJ1-2, is as follows: GAGVSQSPSNKVTEKGKDVELRCDPISGHTALYWYRQSLGQGLEFLIYFQGNSAPDKSGLPSDRFSAERTGGSVSTLTIQRTQQEDSAVYLCASGGTNYGYTFGSGTRLTVV.

This clone showed up just a few times. This chain joins TRBV6-6 and TRBJ2-1; D is possibly TRBD2 (5 bases). CDR3 size: 12 residues. V was cut by 8 bases and J by 10 bases, with 15 bases left in between. Per germline, CDR1 MNHNY and CDR2 SVGAGI (reference sequence). As DNA, the CDR3 is TGTGCCAGCTCCATCACGGGAAACGAGCAGTTCTTC. This translates into CASSITGNEQFF.

The chain links TRBV9 to TRBJ1-6; perhaps TRBD1 as D (5 bases). The CDR3 sequence is 15 residues long. V was shortened by 0 bases and J by 7 bases, with 11 bases between the two germline ends. Germline loops: CDR1 SGDLS, CDR2 YYNGEE. CDR3 loop: CASSVATTANSPLHF. CDR3 DNA sequence: TGTGCCAGCAGCGTAGCTACGACAGCGAATTCACCCCTCCACTTT.

This sequence joins TRBV2 and TRBJ1-2, with unresolved D. The CDR3 consists of 14 residues. Trimming stripped 4 bases from V and 1 base from J, with 10 bases between. Per germline, CDR1 SNHLY and CDR2 FYNNEI. The CDR3 sequence: CASSVRQINYGYTF. CDR3 bases: TGTGCCAGCAGTGTGAGGCAGATTAACTATGGCTACACCTTC.

This clone has only a few counts. The chain has TRBV4-2 and TRBJ1-1, with a possible D match to TRBD1 (5 bases). CDR3 size: 13 residues. Germline CDR1 reads LGHNA; CDR2 reads YNFKEQ. V lost 0 bases to trimming and J lost 5 bases, with 7 bases between them. The CDR3 region has the DNA TGTGCCAGCAGCCAAGAGGGGCGGACTGAAGCTTTCTTT. Its protein product is CASSQEGRTEAFF.

This clone was observed a few times. The V and J genes are TRBV10-3 and TRBJ1-2; TRBD1 aligns across 10 bases. CDR3 length: 14 amino acids. In germline, CDR1 is ENHRY, CDR2 SYGVKD. The ends lost 7 bases at V and 4 bases at J; junction bases unmatched: 6. CDR3 DNA: TGTGCCATCAAATTCCGGGACAGGGGCTATGGCTACACCTTC. It encodes CAIKFRDRGYGYTF.

The chain has TRBV18 and TRBJ2-7; 8 bases line up with TRBD1. The CDR3 is 15 amino acids. Trimming took 3 bases from V and 5 from J; bases not matched to a gene: 9. The germline V gene encodes CDR1 KGHSH and CDR2 LQKENI. CDR3 amino acids: CASSPTPDRGNEQYF. DNA of the CDR3: TGTGCCAGCTCACCCACCCCTGACAGGGGTAACGAGCAGTACTTC.

This clone was detected only a few times. The chain combines TRBV19 with TRBJ1-1; 9 bases fit TRBD1. The germline CDR1 and CDR2 sequences are LNHDA and SQIVND (reference sequence). The V and J ends lost 8 bases and 0 bases, in that order; junction bases with no gene match: 4. The CDR3 is 14 residues long. CDR3 amino acids: CASRRTGVNTEAFF. Here the CDR3 DNA reads TGTGCCAGTCGGAGGACAGGGGTGAACACTGAAGCTTTCTTT.

The chain carries TRBV7-2 and TRBJ1-2, with 8 bases matching TRBD1. The CDR3 covers 15 residues. Looked up from germline, CDR1 is SGHTA and CDR2 is FQGNSA. V was clipped by 5 bases and J by 4 bases; unmatched bases: 9. The CDR3 coding sequence is TGTGCCAGCAGCGCCAGGGGGCTTGGGCCCTATGGCTACACCTTC. Protein product: CASSARGLGPYGYTF. Variable domain in full (rest from reference TRBV7-2 and TRBJ1-2): GAGVSQSPSNKVTEKGKDVELRCDPISGHTALYWYRQSLGQGLEFLIYFQGNSAPDKSGLPSDRFSAERTGGSVSTLTIQRTQQEDSAVYLCASSARGLGPYGYTFGSGTRLTVV.

This chain connects TRBV13 to TRBJ2-7; D is perhaps TRBD1 (5 bases). Trimming removed 4 bases from V and 2 bases from J, with 9 bases in between. Germline CDR1 is PRHDT and CDR2 is FYEKMQ (reference sequence). The CDR3 extends over 13 amino acids. The CDR3 reads CASSYQGAYEQYF. DNA for the CDR3: TGTGCCAGCAGCTATCAGGGCGCCTACGAGCAGTACTTC.

The chain combines TRBV19 with TRBJ2-1, with a tentative D call TRBD1 (5 bases). The CDR3 contains 15 residues. The germline CDR1 and CDR2 sequences are LNHDA and SQIVND (reference sequence). The V gene lost 5 bases and the J gene lost 0 bases, with 11 bases spanning the gap. This chain's CDR3 is CASSSQGVSYNEQFF. CDR3 DNA: TGTGCCAGTAGTTCTCAGGGTGTCTCCTACAATGAGCAGTTCTTC.

This chain uses TRBV2 with TRBJ2-1, with 10 bases aligning to TRBD2. The CDR3 has 15 amino acids. With 6 bases clipped from V and 2 bases from J, the junction kept 4 bases outside the gene matches. CDR1 is SNHLY, CDR2 FYNNEI, per germline. The CDR3 sequence is CASSRLAGAYNEQFF. The CDR3 DNA sequence: TGTGCCAGCAGCCGTCTAGCGGGGGCCTACAATGAGCAGTTCTTC.

This clone was found a few times. This sequence joins TRBV30 and TRBJ2-7, with D unclear. V lost 1 base and J lost 4, with 5 bases in between. The CDR3 is made up of 11 amino acids. Germline values: CDR1 GTSNPN, CDR2 SVGIG (reference sequence). The CDR3 here is CAWSAYYEQYF. The CDR3 DNA is TGTGCCTGGAGTGCCTATTACGAGCAGTACTTC.

The gene calls are TRBV5-4 and TRBJ1-2; 9 bases are a match to TRBD1. The length of the CDR3 is 15 residues. Germline CDR1 reads SGHNT; CDR2 reads YYREEE (reference sequence). V was pared by 0 bases and J by 7 bases, with 7 bases of the junction left unmatched. The CDR3: CASSLVTGGEGGYTF. The CDR3 coding sequence is TGTGCCAGCAGCTTGGTCACAGGGGGCGAGGGTGGCTACACCTTC. The entire variable domain, with the rest obtained from reference TRBV5-4 and TRBJ1-2, is as follows: ETGVTQSPTHLIKTRGQQVTLRCSSQSGHNTVSWYQQALGQGPQFIFQYYREEENGRGNFPPRFSGLQFPNYSSELNVNALELDDSALYLCASSLVTGGEGGYTFGSGTRLTVV.

The rearrangement uses TRBV10-2 and TRBJ1-6; D is uncertain. Trimming left V 6 bases short and J 5 bases short, with 14 bases between. This CDR3 has 15 residues. Germline assignment: CDR1 WSHSY and CDR2 SAAADI. The CDR3: CASSPVAGNNSPLHF. DNA of the CDR3: TGCGCCAGCAGCCCGGTTGCCGGGAATAATTCACCCCTCCACTTT.

This chain joins TRBV7-2 and TRBJ2-7; 7 bases agree with TRBD1. From germline, CDR1 is SGHTA and CDR2 FQGNSA. Trimming cost V 1 base and J 1 base; bases outside gene matches: 16. The CDR3 is 19 residues long. For the CDR3, the DNA is TGTGCCAGCAGCTTAGGAAGCGGCTCGAGGACAGGCGTTTCCTACGAGCAGTACTTC. Its protein product is CASSLGSGSRTGVSYEQYF.

The chain combines TRBV7-9 with TRBJ1-4; weak D call: TRBD1 (5 bases). Trimming removed 4 bases from V and 7 bases from J, with 13 bases in between. The germline gives CDR1 SEHNR, CDR2 FQNEAQ (reference sequence). This CDR3 has 14 amino acids. The CDR3 loop is CASSSLGGGEKLFF. CDR3 nucleotide sequence: TGTGCCAGCAGCTCACTCGGGGGAGGTGAAAAACTGTTTTTT.

The genes are TRBV4-1 and TRBJ2-5; 8 bases are a match to TRBD1. Germline CDR1 and CDR2: MGHRA and YSYEKL. The CDR3 covers 16 residues. Trimming cost V 1 base and J 2 bases; bases outside gene matches: 6. In DNA, the CDR3 is TGCGCCAGCAGCCAAGGGAGACAGGGGAATCAAGAGACCCAGTACTTC. This gives the protein CASSQGRQGNQETQYF.

This clone was seen a single time. The chain employs TRBV10-3 and TRBJ1-1; 8 nucleotides align to TRBD1. The CDR3 totals 13 residues. J was trimmed by 9 bases and V by 7 bases; bases with no gene match: 10. Germline V gives CDR1 ENHRY, CDR2 SYGVKD. The DNA for the CDR3 is TGTGCCATCACCGACAGGGGAATCGACCAAGCTTTCTTT. Translated, it gives CAITDRGIDQAFF.

This chain links TRBV6-1 with TRBJ2-5; TRBD1 matches at 8 bases. Germline CDR1 reads MNHNS; CDR2 reads SASEGT. The trim removed 5 bases at V and 2 bases at J, leaving 4 bases unmatched. This CDR3 region has 14 residues. CDR3 amino acids: CASSTDRGQETQYF. The CDR3, as DNA: TGTGCCAGCAGTACAGACAGGGGACAAGAGACCCAGTACTTC.

A few counts support this clone. The J gene is TRBJ2-7, the V gene TRBV10-3, with 8 nucleotides matching TRBD1. Germline CDR1 is ENHRY and CDR2 is SYGVKD. There are 13 residues in the CDR3. After removal of 3 bases from V and 9 bases from J, the junction contained 7 bases not matched to a gene. The CDR3 region has the DNA TGTGCCATCAGTGACAGGACAGGGAATGGGCAGTACTTC. Its translation: CAISDRTGNGQYF.